This entry lists 18 T cell receptor beta chains sequenced from one sample in a study of cytomegalovirus exposure and HLA in healthy donors. The assay was immunoSEQ multiplex PCR, and TCRdb's table has in-frame clones only and misses some. The sample yields 55,000 to 70,000 clones, approximately 90% seen once. The sequencing input was PBMCs. Receptor source: a man younger than 35 in good health and CMV-seronegative.

DNA for the CDR3: TGTGCCAGCAGTGGTAGCGACGCTAGCACAGATACGCAGTATTTT. This sequence encodes CASSGSDASTDTQYF. This chain joins TRBV6-1 and TRBJ2-3, with D perhaps matching TRBD2 (5 bases). CDR3 size: 15 residues. V was trimmed by 4 bases and J by 0 bases, leaving 11 bases between them. From germline, CDR1 is MNHNS and CDR2 SASEGT.

The V gene is TRBV7-2, the J gene TRBJ2-1, with 8 bases aligning to TRBD2. CDR1 SGHTA and CDR2 FQGNSA come from the germline V gene. The CDR3 runs to 15 residues. After removal of 6 bases from V and 9 bases from J, the junction contained 13 bases not matched to a gene. Here the CDR3 reads CASRGREGGLGEQFF. The CDR3, as DNA: TGTGCCAGCAGGGGACGGGAGGGCGGGTTAGGTGAGCAGTTCTTC.

The chain combines TRBV11-2 with TRBJ1-4; D is unclear. CDR1 and CDR2 (germline): SGHAT, FQNNGV. V lost 7 bases and J 4 bases, leaving 28 bases between the germline ends. The CDR3 runs to 19 residues. CDR3 sequence reads: CASTPLIQNHHNYNEKLFF. The CDR3 region has the DNA TGTGCCAGCACCCCCCTAATTCAGAACCACCATAACTATAATGAAAAACTGTTTTTT.

The V gene is TRBV14, the J gene TRBJ2-1; tentative D call: TRBD2 (5 bases). The CDR3 has 13 residues. Germline CDR1 SGHDN, CDR2 FVKESK. Trimming removed 1 base from V and 6 bases from J, with 7 bases in between. Written as DNA, the CDR3 is TGTGCCAGCAGCCAAGGACTACGCAATGAGCAGTTCTTC. The encoded protein is CASSQGLRNEQFF.

V usage is TRBV2 and J usage is TRBJ1-1, with 7 bases fitting TRBD1. Germline V CDR1 and CDR2: SNHLY, FYNNEI. Trimming took 4 bases from V and 5 from J; bases not matched to a gene: 4. This CDR3 has 13 residues. The CDR3 DNA follows: TGTGCCAGCAGTGCGACAGGGATTACTGAAGCTTTCTTT. Translation: CASSATGITEAFF.

This clone was observed a single time. The chain employs TRBV5-1 and TRBJ2-7; 8 bases map to TRBD2. Germline CDR1 SGHRS, CDR2 YFSETQ. The CDR3 sequence is 17 residues long. V was pared by 0 bases and J by 4 bases, with 12 bases of the junction left unmatched. The CDR3 sequence: CASSLGWGRLATYEQYF. The CDR3 DNA is TGCGCCAGCAGCTTGGGATGGGGCAGACTAGCGACTTACGAGCAGTACTTC.

V and J are TRBV28 and TRBJ2-7, with TRBD2 matching 8 bases. J was trimmed by 4 bases and V by 1 base; bases with no gene match: 3. The germline V gene has CDR1 MDHEN and CDR2 SYDVKM. This CDR3 has 14 amino acids. In DNA, the CDR3 is TGTGCCAGCAGTTTATTGTCGGGAGGGTACGAGCAGTACTTC. Translated, it gives CASSLLSGGYEQYF.

The chain recombines TRBV30 with TRBJ1-2; D not resolved. Germline V gives CDR1 GTSNPN, CDR2 SVGIG (reference sequence). V was pared by 4 bases and J by 0 bases, with 6 bases between. CDR3 length: 12 residues. The CDR3 nucleotides are TGTGCCTGGAATCGGGCTAACTATGGCTACACCTTC. Translating gives CAWNRANYGYTF.

V usage is TRBV4-3 and J usage is TRBJ1-5; 9 bases are a match to TRBD1. CDR3 size: 14 residues. From germline, CDR1 is LGHNA and CDR2 YSLEER. The ends lost 4 bases at V and 4 bases at J; junction bases unmatched: 2. CDR3 in DNA: TGCGCCAGCAGCCGAGGACAGGGGAATCAGCCCCAGCATTTT. Amino acid sequence: CASSRGQGNQPQHF.

The V and J genes are TRBV5-1 and TRBJ2-5; 7 bases are shared with TRBD1. Unmatched junction bases numbered 4, after V lost 3 bases and J lost 5 bases. Looked up from germline, CDR1 is SGHRS and CDR2 is YFSETQ. The CDR3 is made up of 13 amino acids. CDR3 sequence: CASSSTGFETQYF. CDR3 DNA: TGCGCCAGCAGCTCGACAGGGTTCGAGACCCAGTACTTC.

J is TRBJ1-4 and V is TRBV27, with 9 bases aligning to TRBD1. Trimming at V came to 6 bases and at J to 4 bases, leaving 0 bases not matched to a gene. The CDR3 is 13 amino acids. Germline V CDR1 and CDR2: MNHEY, SMNVEV (reference sequence). The CDR3 protein is CASRTGGNEKLFF. DNA of the CDR3: TGTGCCAGCAGGACAGGGGGTAATGAAAAACTGTTTTTT.

This clone showed up just once. The chain combines TRBV27 with TRBJ2-5; unclear D gene. The CDR3 runs to 14 residues. Trimming took off 5 bases at V and 1 base at J, with 11 bases between the two ends. In germline, CDR1 is MNHEY, CDR2 SMNVEV (reference sequence). The CDR3 sequence is CASSTRLGQETQYF. The CDR3 DNA follows: TGTGCCAGCAGTACCCGACTGGGCCAAGAGACCCAGTACTTC.

The chain uses TRBV7-6 and TRBJ2-7; TRBD2 matches at 7 bases. The trim removed 3 bases at V and 3 bases at J, leaving 2 bases unmatched. The CDR3 consists of 13 residues. Germline V lookup: CDR1 SGHVS, CDR2 FNYEAQ. In DNA form, the CDR3 reads TGTGCCAGCAGCTTCAGGGACTACTACGAGCAGTACTTC. The encoded protein is CASSFRDYYEQYF.

The chain couples TRBV28 to TRBJ2-1; 12 bases fit TRBD2. The CDR3 has 14 amino acids. After removal of 6 bases from V and 6 bases from J, the junction contained 3 bases not matched to a gene. CDR1 and CDR2 from the germline V gene are MDHEN and SYDVKM. This CDR3 reads CASRTSGSVNEQFF. For the CDR3, the DNA is TGTGCCAGCAGGACTAGCGGGAGTGTCAATGAGCAGTTCTTC.

This clone appeared a few times. The rearrangement uses TRBV20-1 and TRBJ1-1, with 10 bases lining up with TRBD1. The CDR3 totals 10 residues. The trim removed 6 bases at V and 10 bases at J, leaving 2 bases unmatched. Per the germline V gene, CDR1 is DFQATT and CDR2 is SNEGSKA (reference sequence). The DNA for the CDR3 is TGCAGTGCCCGGACAGGGGGAGCTTTCTTT. Its protein is CSARTGGAFF.

The rearrangement links TRBV19 to TRBJ2-7; TRBD2 agrees at 9 bases. In germline, CDR1 is LNHDA, CDR2 SQIVND (reference sequence). V lost 10 bases, J lost 3 bases, and 10 bases stayed unmatched. There are 14 residues in the CDR3. The CDR3 protein is CATQPSGTRYEQYF. For the CDR3, the DNA is TGTGCCACTCAACCTAGCGGGACGCGCTACGAGCAGTACTTC.

This chain connects TRBV9 to TRBJ2-6; 10 bases agree with TRBD2. The CDR3 spans 21 residues. Per germline, CDR1 SGDLS and CDR2 YYNGEE. V dropped 0 bases and J dropped 2; count of bases not matched to a gene: 14. The CDR3 loop is CASSVGLTGGAGGTGANVLTF. CDR3 in DNA: TGTGCCAGCAGCGTAGGCCTGACCGGGGGAGCGGGAGGGACTGGGGCCAACGTCCTGACTTTC.

This clone was counted a single time. The rearrangement joins TRBV2 to TRBJ2-7; 8 positions agree with TRBD1. The V gene's germline CDR1 is SNHLY and CDR2 FYNNEI. J gave up 2 bases and V 8 bases, and 8 bases lay outside the gene matches. The CDR3 runs to 14 residues. DNA of the CDR3: TGTGCCAGCCACAGGGGGGAGAATGCCTACGAGCAGTACTTC. This translates into CASHRGENAYEQYF.